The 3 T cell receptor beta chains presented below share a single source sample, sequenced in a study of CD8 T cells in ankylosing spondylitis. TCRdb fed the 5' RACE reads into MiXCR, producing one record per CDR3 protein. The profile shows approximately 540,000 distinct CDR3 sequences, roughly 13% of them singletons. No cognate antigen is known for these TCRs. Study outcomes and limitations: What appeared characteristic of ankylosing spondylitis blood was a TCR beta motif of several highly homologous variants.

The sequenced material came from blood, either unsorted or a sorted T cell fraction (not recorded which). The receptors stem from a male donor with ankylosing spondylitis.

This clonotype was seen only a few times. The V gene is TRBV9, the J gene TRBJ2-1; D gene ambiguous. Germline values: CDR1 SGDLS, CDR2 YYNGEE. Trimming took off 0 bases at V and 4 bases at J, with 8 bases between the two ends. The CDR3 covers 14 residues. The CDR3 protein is CASSVGIRYNEQFF. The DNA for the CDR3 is TGTGCCAGCAGCGTAGGGATAAGGTACAATGAGCAGTTCTTC.

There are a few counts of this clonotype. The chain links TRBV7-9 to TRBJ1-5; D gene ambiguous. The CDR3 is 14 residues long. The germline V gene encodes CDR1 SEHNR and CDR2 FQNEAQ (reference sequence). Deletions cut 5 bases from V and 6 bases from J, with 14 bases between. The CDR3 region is CASSEGQSLQPQHF. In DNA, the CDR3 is TGTGCCAGCAGCGAGGGCCAGTCACTTCAGCCCCAGCATTTT.

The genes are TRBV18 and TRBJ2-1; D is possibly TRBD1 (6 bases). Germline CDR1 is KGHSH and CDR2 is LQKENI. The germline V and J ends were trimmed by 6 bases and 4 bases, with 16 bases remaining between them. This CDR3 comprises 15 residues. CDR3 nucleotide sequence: TGTGCCAGCTCCCCCGGGACACCCATGTACAATGAGCAGTTCTTC. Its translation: CASSPGTPMYNEQFF.